These T cell receptor beta chains were read from a single sample in a study of T cell changes during pregnancy in multiple sclerosis. Libraries were prepared by immunoSEQ multiplex PCR; TCRdb keeps only in-frame clonotypes and omits some of them. The sample contains about 97,000 clones, more than 85% of which appear only once. The sequencing used peripheral blood, collected in the second trimester of pregnancy. The receptors stem from a female donor with multiple sclerosis, enrolled in a pregnancy study. Each CDR3 is given with its conserved first and last residue. Each record gives: CDR3 length, clone size, V gene, J gene, D gene, CDR3 protein, CDR3 DNA. The D gene is left open where the match is weak. For some rows the clone size is stated as once, few or many, or as a class when expanded; others skip it.

14	-	TRBV27	TRBJ2-7	-	CASSLFKGAYEQYF	TGTGCCAGCAGTTTATTCAAGGGAGCCTACGAGCAGTACTTC
15	-	TRBV15	TRBJ1-5	TRBD1	CATSTGTGVGQPQHF	TGTGCCACCAGCACAGGGACAGGGGTTGGCCAGCCCCAGCATTTT
18	-	TRBV27	TRBJ2-3	-	CASSRPGLTASSTDTQYF	TGTGCCAGCAGTCGGCCGGGACTTACCGCCTCTAGCACAGATACGCAGTATTTT
11	-	TRBV19	TRBJ2-2	-	CASSSRGELFF	TGTGCCAGTAGTAGCAGGGGGGAGCTGTTTTTT
14	once	TRBV27	TRBJ1-1	-	CASSFLGGNTEAFF	TGTGCCAGCAGTTTCTTGGGGGGGAACACTGAAGCTTTCTTT
18	-	TRBV6-4	TRBJ2-7	-	CASGYKTQGPNASYEQYF	TGTGCCAGCGGATACAAAACTCAGGGCCCCAACGCCTCCTACGAGCAGTACTTC
17	-	TRBV4-1	TRBJ2-2	TRBD2	CASSRLLAGGGSGELFF	TGCGCCAGCAGCCGACTACTAGCGGGAGGGGGATCCGGGGAGCTGTTTTTT
16	-	TRBV5-4	TRBJ2-1	TRBD2	CASSSSGTRLYNEQFF	TGTGCCAGCAGCTCCTCCGGGACTAGACTTTACAATGAGCAGTTCTTC
14	-	TRBV27	TRBJ1-5	-	CASSVQGTYQPQHF	TGTGCCAGCAGTGTACAGGGAACCTATCAGCCCCAGCATTTT
15	-	TRBV5-1	TRBJ2-4	TRBD2	CASSFAGGDKNIQYF	TGCGCCAGCAGCTTTGCGGGAGGGGACAAAAACATTCAGTACTTC
14	-	TRBV7-6	TRBJ2-7	-	CASSRKSGGVGQYF	TGTGCCAGCAGTCGCAAGTCAGGCGGGGTGGGGCAGTACTTC
14	-	TRBV27	TRBJ1-2	TRBD1	CASSIKQGAYGYTF	TGTGCCAGCAGTATAAAACAGGGGGCGTATGGCTACACCTTC
16	-	TRBV6-6	TRBJ2-7	TRBD2	CASSPMVAGGPGEQYF	TGTGCCAGCAGTCCCATGGTGGCGGGAGGGCCAGGCGAGCAGTACTTC
11	-	TRBV28	TRBJ1-5	-	CASSPGQPQHF	TGTGCCAGCAGCCCGGGTCAGCCCCAGCATTTT